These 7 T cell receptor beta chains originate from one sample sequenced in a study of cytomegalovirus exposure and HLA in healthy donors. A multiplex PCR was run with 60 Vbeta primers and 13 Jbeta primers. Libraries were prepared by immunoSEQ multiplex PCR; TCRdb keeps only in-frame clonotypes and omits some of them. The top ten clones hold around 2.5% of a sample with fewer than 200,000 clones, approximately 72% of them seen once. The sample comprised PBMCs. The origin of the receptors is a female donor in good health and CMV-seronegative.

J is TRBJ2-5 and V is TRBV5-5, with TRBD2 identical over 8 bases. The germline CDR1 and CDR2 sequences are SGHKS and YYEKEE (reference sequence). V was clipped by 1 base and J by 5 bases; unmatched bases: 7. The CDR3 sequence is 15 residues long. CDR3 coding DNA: TGTGCCAGCAGCTTGTCTCCTTCGGGGGGGGAGACCCAGTACTTC. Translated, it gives CASSLSPSGGETQYF.

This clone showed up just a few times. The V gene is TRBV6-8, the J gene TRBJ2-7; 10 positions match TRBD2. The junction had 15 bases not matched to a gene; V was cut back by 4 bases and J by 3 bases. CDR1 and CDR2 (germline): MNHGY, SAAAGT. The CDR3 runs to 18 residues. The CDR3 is CASSCPGTSEPRHYEQYF. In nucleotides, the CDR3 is TGTGCCAGCAGTTGCCCCGGGACTAGCGAACCTAGACACTACGAGCAGTACTTC.

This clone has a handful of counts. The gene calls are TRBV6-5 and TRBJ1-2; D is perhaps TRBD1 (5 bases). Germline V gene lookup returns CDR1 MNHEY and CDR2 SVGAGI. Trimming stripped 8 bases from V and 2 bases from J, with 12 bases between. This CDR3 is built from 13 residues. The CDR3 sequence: CASGRAGNYGYTF. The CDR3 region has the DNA TGTGCCAGCGGGAGGGCAGGGAACTATGGCTACACCTTC.

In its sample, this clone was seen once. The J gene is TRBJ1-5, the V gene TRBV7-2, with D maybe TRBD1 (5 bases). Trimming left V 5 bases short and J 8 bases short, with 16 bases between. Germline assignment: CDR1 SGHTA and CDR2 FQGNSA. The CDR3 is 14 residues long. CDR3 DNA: TGTGCCAGCAGCAAAAGCGGGGGAGCGGAGCCCCAGCATTTT. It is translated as CASSKSGGAEPQHF.

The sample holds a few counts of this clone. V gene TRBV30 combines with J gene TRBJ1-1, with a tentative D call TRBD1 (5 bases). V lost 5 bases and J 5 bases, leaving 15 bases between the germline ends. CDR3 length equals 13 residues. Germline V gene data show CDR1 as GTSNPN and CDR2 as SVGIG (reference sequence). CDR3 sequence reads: CAWGATGATEAFF. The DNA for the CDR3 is TGTGCCTGGGGGGCTACTGGAGCTACTGAAGCTTTCTTT.

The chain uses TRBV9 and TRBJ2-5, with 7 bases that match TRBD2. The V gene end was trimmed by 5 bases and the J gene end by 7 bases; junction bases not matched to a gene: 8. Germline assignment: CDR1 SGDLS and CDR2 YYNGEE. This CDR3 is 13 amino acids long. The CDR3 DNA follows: TGTGCCAGCAGTGGACTAGAAGGGGTGACCCAGTACTTC. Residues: CASSGLEGVTQYF.

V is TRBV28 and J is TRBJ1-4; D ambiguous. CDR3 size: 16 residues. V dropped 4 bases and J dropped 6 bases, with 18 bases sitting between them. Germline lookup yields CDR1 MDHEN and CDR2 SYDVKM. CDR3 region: CASSWSVRAQDEKLFF. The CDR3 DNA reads TGTGCCAGCAGTTGGTCCGTGAGGGCTCAGGATGAAAAACTGTTTTTT.